The next 5 T cell receptor beta chains were all read from a single sample in a study of blood T cell repertoires in COVID-19. The repertoire was sequenced with immunoSEQ multiplex PCR; TCRdb's copy has only in-frame clones and lacks some. Here the sample spans fewer than 150,000 clones, about 83% being singletons. Input material: peripheral blood. The receptors were gathered from a human donor in a cohort sampled during active COVID-19.

The chain links TRBV29-1 to TRBJ2-1; D is ambiguous. V lost 3 bases and J 10 bases, leaving 7 bases between the germline ends. Germline CDR1 is SQVTM and CDR2 is ANQGSEA. CDR3 length equals 10 residues. DNA of the CDR3: TGCAGCGTTGAGGGCCCGGAGCAGTTCTTC. Translated: CSVEGPEQFF.

The CDR3 region has the DNA TGTGCCAGCAGTTACCGGGCGCCGAGGGACACTGAAGCTTTCTTT. Residues: CASSYRAPRDTEAFF. The genes are TRBV6-2 or TRBV6-3 and TRBJ1-1; D call uncertain. CDR3 length: 15 amino acids. V shed 2 bases and J shed 3 bases, with 13 bases lying between them. Germline V gene lookup returns CDR1 MNHEY and CDR2 SVGEGT.

The CDR3 spells CASSQASTRLAAYEQYF. The DNA for the CDR3 is TGTGCCAGCAGCCAAGCCAGTACGCGGCTAGCGGCCTACGAGCAGTACTTC. The chain has TRBV3-1 (or the pseudogene TRBV3-2) and TRBJ2-7; 7 bases match TRBD2. Unmatched junction bases numbered 11, after V lost 1 base and J lost 2 bases. The CDR3 consists of 17 residues. Per germline, CDR1 LGHDT and CDR2 YNNKEL (reference sequence).

As to this clone: The DNA is left out, because the CDR3 cannot be placed on it with certainty; the CDR3 is given as TCRdb lists it. CDR3 region: CASSFGPGGNTEAFF. V gene TRBV7-9 combines with J gene TRBJ1-1; no DNA check was done on the table's D call, TRBD1. The CDR3 region is 15 residues in length, termini included. CDR1 is SEHNR, CDR2 FQNEAQ, per germline (reference sequence).

This clone was observed a handful of times. The CDR3 loop is CASSTTAHVTYEQYF. Written as DNA, the CDR3 is TGTGCCAGCAGCACAACAGCTCACGTTACCTACGAGCAGTACTTC. The rearrangement joins TRBV7-2 to TRBJ2-7; no clear D. From germline, CDR1 is SGHTA and CDR2 FQGNSA. Trimming stripped 5 bases from V and 2 bases from J, with 16 bases between. This CDR3 has 15 amino acids.